The present T cell receptor beta chain was sequenced within a study of blood T cell repertoires in COVID-19. This CDR3 region has 12 residues. The V and J ends lost 8 bases and 5 bases respectively, with 15 bases between them. Germline assignment: CDR1 SQVTM and CDR2 ANQGSEA. Original analysis: Quantification of nucleated cells was approximated via reference gene primer amplification. Using immunoSEQ multiplex PCR, the repertoire was profiled, and TCRdb retains in-frame clones only, with some absent. V and J calls and clone size are given by that table; D and trimming were obtained from the DNA. This sample has fewer than 35,000 clones, with 89% found just once.

V and J are TRBV29-1 and TRBJ2-5, with D tentatively TRBD1 (5 bases). This clonotype originated in an elderly man with acute or convalescent COVID-19. Sequenced sample: peripheral blood. CDR3 in DNA: TGCAGCTCAACGCACAACAGGGAGACCCAGTACTTC. It yields the protein CSSTHNRETQYF.